The 24 T cell receptor beta chains reported below all come from one sample, sequenced in a study of T cells in Graves' hyperthyroidism and ophthalmopathy. The investigators amplified TCR beta CDR3 regions from RNA transcripts. HTBI primers were employed in a first-round RT-PCR of the TCR CDR3. TCRdb re-called the multiplex PCR reads with MiXCR, one entry per CDR3 protein. Of some 500,000 distinct CDR3 sequences detected, roughly an eighth appear once; the ten largest clones hold under 20%. What was sequenced was blood. The receptors stem from a woman under 30 with Graves' hyperthyroidism.

This rearrangement joins TRBV19 to TRBJ2-3; no reliable D call. V lost 7 bases to trimming and J lost 0 bases, with 14 bases between them. CDR3 length: 15 amino acids. The germline CDR1 and CDR2 sequences are LNHDA and SQIVND (reference sequence). The CDR3 sequence is CASTLRRLSTDTQYF. The CDR3 DNA is TGTGCCAGTACCTTACGAAGACTTAGCACAGATACGCAGTATTTT.

This clonotype was found many times. V is TRBV6-2 or TRBV6-3 and J is TRBJ2-7; 7 nucleotides match TRBD2. CDR3 length: 15 amino acids. J gave up 3 bases and V 6 bases, and 11 bases lay outside the gene matches. Germline-derived CDR1 and CDR2 are MNHEY and SVGEGT. The DNA for the CDR3 is TGTGCCAGCAGCCCCCGAGGTAGCGGGTTCTACGAGCAGTACTTC. Encoded protein: CASSPRGSGFYEQYF.

J is TRBJ2-7 and V is TRBV6-1, with 11 bases aligning to TRBD1. The CDR3 covers 16 residues. J lost 3 bases, V lost 7 bases, and 11 bases had no gene match. CDR1 and CDR2 (germline): MNHNS, SASEGT. For the CDR3, the DNA is TGTGCCAGCAACCGACCTCGGGGGACAGGGGGCTACGAGCAGTACTTC. As protein: CASNRPRGTGGYEQYF.

There are many counts of this clonotype. Sequence at one end of the junction differs from germline and may be a read error. V and J are TRBV5-1 and TRBJ1-2; no reliable D call. This CDR3 has 13 residues. Germline CDR1 reads SGHRS; CDR2 reads YFSETQ. In nucleotides, the CDR3 is TGTGCCAGCAGCTCCCGGGCTAACTATGGCTACACCTTC. Translation: CASSSRANYGYTF. The complete variable domain, with remaining parts taken from reference TRBV5-1 and TRBJ1-2, reads KAGVTQTPRYLIKTRGQQVTLSCSPISGHRSVSWYQQTPGQGLQFLFEYFSETQRNKGNFPGRFSGRQFSNSRSEMNVSTLELGDSALYLCASSSRANYGYTFGSGTRLTVV.

This clonotype was counted only a few times. CDR3 amino acids: CASSYGGAHTGELFF. The DNA for the CDR3 is TGTGCCAGCAGCTACGGGGGGGCCCACACCGGGGAGCTGTTTTTT. The V gene is TRBV7-3, the J gene TRBJ2-2, with 8 bases that match TRBD2. Germline V gene data show CDR1 as SGHTA and CDR2 as FQGTGA. CDR3 length equals 15 residues. Trimming removed 4 bases from V and 3 bases from J; junction bases left unmatched: 4.

This clonotype showed up many times. The V gene is TRBV7-9, the J gene TRBJ2-7; 8 positions agree with TRBD1. This CDR3 spans 14 amino acids. Germline V gene data show CDR1 as SEHNR and CDR2 as FQNEAQ (reference sequence). V lost 3 bases to trimming and J lost 5 bases; unmatched junction nucleotides: 6. The CDR3 DNA reads TGTGCCAGCAGCTTTGGACAGGGATGGGACGAGCAGTACGTC. This encodes CASSFGQGWDEQYV.

This chain joins TRBV28 and TRBJ1-2; maybe TRBD1 (5 bases). This CDR3 is built from 13 residues. CDR1 and CDR2 (germline): MDHEN, SYDVKM. With 7 bases removed from V and 5 bases from J, the gap between germline ends came to 14 bases. The CDR3 nucleotides are TGTGCCAGCAAGGTGGGGGGGTCGTATGGCTACACCTTC. Its protein product is CASKVGGSYGYTF.

This clonotype was recorded many times. CDR3 DNA: TGTGCCAGCAGCCAAGAACAGGGAGTAGACGAGCAGTACTTC. Amino acid sequence: CASSQEQGVDEQYF. J is TRBJ2-7 and V is TRBV3-1; D possibly corresponds to TRBD1 (6 bases). The CDR3 has 14 residues. Germline CDR1 reads LGHDT; CDR2 reads YNNKEL (reference sequence). The germline V and J ends were trimmed by 0 bases and 5 bases, with 11 bases remaining between them.

Many counts were recorded for this clonotype. The DNA of the CDR3 is TGTGCCAGCAGCGCAAACAATGAGCAGTTCTTC. Translated: CASSANNEQFF. The chain links TRBV7-9 to TRBJ2-1; D not certain. Germline CDR1 SEHNR, CDR2 FQNEAQ (reference sequence). The CDR3 spans 11 residues. V lost 5 bases and J 5 bases, leaving 4 bases between the germline ends.

This clonotype appeared many times. The J gene is TRBJ1-1, the V gene TRBV11-2, with 9 nucleotides matching TRBD1. The germline CDR1 and CDR2 sequences are SGHAT and FQNNGV. V was clipped by 3 bases and J by 5 bases; unmatched bases: 13. The CDR3 totals 17 residues. The CDR3, as DNA: TGTGCCAGCAGCTTTCAATTTGTCCGGGACAGGGCTACTGAAGCTTTCTTT. Its translation: CASSFQFVRDRATEAFF.

This clonotype was seen only a few times. The chain has TRBV9 and TRBJ2-4; the D gene is possibly TRBD2 (6 bases). The V and J ends lost 4 bases and 9 bases respectively, with 17 bases between them. The germline V gene has CDR1 SGDLS and CDR2 YYNGEE. The CDR3 contains 14 residues. Written as DNA, the CDR3 is TGTGCCAGCAGCCAAGCCCCCGGGGGTGGCATTCAGTACTTC. It specifies CASSQAPGGGIQYF.

This clonotype was seen many times. The chain uses TRBV11-2 and TRBJ1-2; TRBD1 matches at 9 bases. Germline loops: CDR1 SGHAT, CDR2 FQNNGV. This CDR3 has 15 residues. Trimming at V came to 8 bases and at J to 4 bases, leaving 11 bases not matched to a gene. The CDR3 sequence: CASGHRDRDLYGYTF. DNA of the CDR3: TGTGCCAGCGGACACCGGGACAGGGACCTCTATGGCTACACCTTC.

This clonotype was detected ten times or more. CDR3 sequence reads: CSVGPRASDEQYF. The CDR3 DNA reads TGCAGCGTGGGACCGCGGGCATCCGACGAGCAGTACTTC. The chain links TRBV29-1 to TRBJ2-7, with D tentatively TRBD1 or TRBD2 (5 bases each). This CDR3 is 13 amino acids long. Trimming cost V 6 bases and J 5 bases, with 17 bases left between them. Germline loops: CDR1 SQVTM, CDR2 ANQGSEA.

This clonotype has more than one count but fewer than ten. This chain links TRBV19 with TRBJ2-2; D is ambiguous. There are 14 residues in the CDR3. V lost 8 bases and J 6 bases, leaving 16 bases between the germline ends. Germline lookup yields CDR1 LNHDA and CDR2 SQIVND (reference sequence). Written as DNA, the CDR3 is TGTGCCAGTGATCCCGGCCCGTCCGCCGGGGAGCTGTTTTTT. The encoded protein is CASDPGPSAGELFF.

This clonotype was recorded many times. The rearrangement uses TRBV25-1 and TRBJ2-2, with 11 bases that match TRBD2. Trimming removed 3 bases from V and 1 base from J; junction bases left unmatched: 4. In germline, CDR1 is MGHDK, CDR2 SYGVNS. The CDR3 sequence is 17 residues long. CDR3 coding DNA: TGTGCCAGCAGTGACCCCCTAGCGGGGGGGAACACCGGGGAGCTGTTTTTT. Protein product: CASSDPLAGGNTGELFF.

The J gene is TRBJ2-1, the V gene TRBV7-6; 9 nucleotides align to TRBD2. Per germline, CDR1 SGHVS and CDR2 FNYEAQ. The CDR3 covers 16 residues. V gave up 2 bases and J gave up 2 bases; unmatched junction bases: 4. In DNA form, the CDR3 reads TGTGCCAGCAGCTTATCCCCTAGCGGGGCCTACAATGAGCAGTTCTTC. Translating it yields CASSLSPSGAYNEQFF.

This rearrangement joins TRBV19 to TRBJ1-2, with a possible D match to TRBD1 (5 bases). This CDR3 is built from 16 residues. The V gene's germline CDR1 is LNHDA and CDR2 SQIVND (reference sequence). The V and J ends lost 7 bases and 4 bases respectively, with 22 bases between them. The CDR3 loop reads CASTTPRGLRAYGYTF. In nucleotides, the CDR3 is TGTGCCAGTACCACCCCTCGGGGCCTCAGAGCCTATGGCTACACCTTC. The complete variable domain, with remaining parts taken from reference TRBV19 and TRBJ1-2, reads DGGITQSPKYLFRKEGQNVTLSCEQNLNHDAMYWYRQDPGQGLRLIYYSQIVNDFQKGDIAEGYSVSREKKESFPLTVTSAQKNPTAFYLCASTTPRGLRAYGYTFGSGTRLTVV.

The chain links TRBV12-3 or TRBV12-4 to TRBJ2-7, with 8 bases lining up with TRBD1. V gave up 5 bases and J gave up 1 base; unmatched junction bases: 13. This CDR3 spans 17 amino acids. As DNA, the CDR3 is TGTGCCAGCAGTCCACCGCCTGACAGGGGCGTATCCTACGAGCAGTACTTC. It translates to CASSPPPDRGVSYEQYF.

In its sample, this clonotype was seen many times. The gene calls are TRBV14 and TRBJ1-1; no definite D call. V was trimmed by 1 base and J by 7 bases, leaving 10 bases between them. Germline V gives CDR1 SGHDN, CDR2 FVKESK. CDR3 length: 13 residues. In DNA form, the CDR3 reads TGTGCCAGCAGCCAAGTTTCTGGAATTGAAGCTTTCTTT. Protein sequence: CASSQVSGIEAFF.

This clonotype was observed at least ten times. The V and J genes are TRBV20-1 and TRBJ1-4; 11 bases line up with TRBD1. There are 13 residues in the CDR3. V lost 2 bases to trimming and J lost 8 bases; unmatched junction nucleotides: 1. Germline CDR1 and CDR2: DFQATT and SNEGSKA (reference sequence). The CDR3 reads CSARRTGGEKLFF. The CDR3 coding sequence is TGCAGTGCTAGAAGGACAGGGGGCGAAAAACTGTTTTTT.

This clonotype was seen many times. The rearrangement uses TRBV6-1 and TRBJ2-5, with D tentatively TRBD2 (5 bases). Germline values: CDR1 MNHNS, CDR2 SASEGT. Trimming shortened V by 5 bases and J by 5 bases, and 18 bases separated the two germline ends. The length of the CDR3 is 15 residues. Here the CDR3 reads CASSPKLDSMETQYF. The CDR3 DNA sequence: TGTGCCAGCAGTCCGAAGTTGGACTCGATGGAGACCCAGTACTTC.

The chain employs TRBV6-2 or TRBV6-3 and TRBJ1-4; 10 bases fit TRBD1. There are 15 residues in the CDR3. Germline assignment: CDR1 MNHEY and CDR2 SVGEGT. J gave up 8 bases and V 3 bases, and 6 bases lay outside the gene matches. In nucleotides, the CDR3 is TGTGCCAGCAGTTATTCGACAGGGGGCTCGGAAAAACTGTTTTTT. This encodes CASSYSTGGSEKLFF.

A note on this clonotype: A much larger clone lies a single base off, so this may be a read error. The V call is TRBV3-1, the J call TRBJ2-3; 9 nucleotides match TRBD2. This CDR3 has 18 amino acids. Germline values: CDR1 LGHDT, CDR2 YNNKEL (reference sequence). Trimming at V came to 0 bases and at J to 6 bases, leaving 13 bases not matched to a gene. DNA of the CDR3: TGTGCCAGCAGCCAAGAATATCCGGGCGGGAGGGCCGAGGATACGCAGTATTTT. Protein product: CASSQEYPGGRAEDTQYF.

This clonotype appeared many times. V is TRBV5-1 and J is TRBJ1-5; 7 bases line up with TRBD1. CDR1 and CDR2 (germline): SGHRS, YFSETQ. J was trimmed by 4 bases and V by 0 bases; bases with no gene match: 7. The CDR3 runs to 16 residues. CDR3 loop: CASSLGFGTENQPQHF. CDR3 DNA sequence: TGCGCCAGCAGCTTGGGATTCGGGACAGAGAATCAGCCCCAGCATTTT.